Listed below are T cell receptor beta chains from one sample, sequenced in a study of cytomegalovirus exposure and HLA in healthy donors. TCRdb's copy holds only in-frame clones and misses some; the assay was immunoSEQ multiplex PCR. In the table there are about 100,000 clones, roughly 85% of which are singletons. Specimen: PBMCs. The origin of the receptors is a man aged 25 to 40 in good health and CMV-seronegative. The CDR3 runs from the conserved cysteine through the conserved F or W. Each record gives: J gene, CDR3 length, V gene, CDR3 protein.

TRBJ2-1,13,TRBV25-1,CASSDGLYNEQFF
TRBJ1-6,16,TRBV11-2,CASSPRRSSYNSPLHF
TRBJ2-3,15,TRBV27,CASSWTGTRADTQYF
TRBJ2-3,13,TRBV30,CACDGQTTDTQYF
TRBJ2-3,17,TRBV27,CASSSLQGTTSTDTQYF
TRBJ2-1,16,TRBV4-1,CASRQPTGKSYNEQFF
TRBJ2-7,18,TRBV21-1,CASSNSPPNREVYYEQYF
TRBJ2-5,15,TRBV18,CASSPRTGGGETQYF
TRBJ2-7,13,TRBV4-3,CASSQVAYDEQYF
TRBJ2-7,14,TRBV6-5,CASRYSGDSYEQYF
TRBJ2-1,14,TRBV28,CASSPGTGLREQFF
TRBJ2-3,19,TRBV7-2,CASSLERASGRRGTDTQYF
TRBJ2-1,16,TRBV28,CASEPLAGGSYNEQFF
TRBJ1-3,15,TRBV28,CASSSPRQGGNTIYF
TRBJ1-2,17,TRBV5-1,CASSEGQGVEFDYGYTF
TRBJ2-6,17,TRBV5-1,CASSTTGLADGANVLTF
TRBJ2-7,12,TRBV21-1,CARNFGGNEQYF
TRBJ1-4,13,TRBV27,CASSLAVGEKLFF
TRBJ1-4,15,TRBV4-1,CASSQIQGANEKLFF
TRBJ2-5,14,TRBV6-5,CASRALAGEETQYF
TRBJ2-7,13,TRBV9,CASSVGHSYEQYF
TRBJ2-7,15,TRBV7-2,CASRIISSGVQEQYF
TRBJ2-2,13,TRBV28,CASSLSGTGELFF
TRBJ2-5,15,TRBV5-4,CASSLVGTLQETQYF
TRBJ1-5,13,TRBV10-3,CAIRDRENQPQHF
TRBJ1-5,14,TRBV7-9,CASSFTESNQPQHF
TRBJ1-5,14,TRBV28,CASRRTGGYQPQHF
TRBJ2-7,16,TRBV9,CASSVGPSELFYEQYF
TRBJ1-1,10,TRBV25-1,CASGDSGAFF
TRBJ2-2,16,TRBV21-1,CASSKTRQVCTGELFF
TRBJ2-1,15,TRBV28,CASSLLLAGDGEQFF
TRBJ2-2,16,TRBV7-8,CASSLIRLANTGELFF
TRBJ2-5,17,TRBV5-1,CASREDLALMYQETQYF
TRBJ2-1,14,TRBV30,CAWSWGDPYNEQFF
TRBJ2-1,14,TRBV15,CATSNNYYDNEQFF
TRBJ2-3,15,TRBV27,CASSHYDAPADTQYF
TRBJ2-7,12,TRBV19,CASSGGAYEQYF
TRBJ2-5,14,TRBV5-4,CASSLYSGEETQYF
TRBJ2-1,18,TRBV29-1,CSVEAILGTGEYYNEQFF
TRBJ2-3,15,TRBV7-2,CASSLNSGSTDTQYF
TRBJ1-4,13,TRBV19,CASSTTAGQKLFF
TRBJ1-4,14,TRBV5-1,CASSSGTEGEKLFF
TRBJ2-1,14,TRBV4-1,CASSHQDFFYEQFF
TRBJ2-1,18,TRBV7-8,CASSVHRLAGTTYNEQFF
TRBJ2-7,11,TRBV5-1,CASSFGGEQYF
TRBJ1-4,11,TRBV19,CASSIGARLFF
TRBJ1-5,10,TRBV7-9,CATSNQPQHF
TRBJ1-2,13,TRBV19,CASSVWGGDGYTF
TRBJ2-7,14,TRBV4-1,CASSQVADTYEQYF